Listed below are T cell receptor beta chains from one sample, sequenced in a study of Ad26.COV2.S vaccination and SARS-CoV-2 variants. This table comes from immunoSEQ multiplex PCR, and its TCRdb copy is limited to in-frame clones, with some not included. Of fewer than 400,000 clones in the sample, around four fifths were seen once. Sequences were derived from peripheral blood, sampled in a trial of Ad26.COV2.S vaccine versus placebo. The receptors originated from a person between 18 and 65 years old who received the Ad26.COV2.S COVID-19 vaccine or a placebo. Each CDR3 is given with its conserved first and last residue. D genes are given only for firm matches. Clone size is shown for a subset of rows, as once, few, many or a class of expanded clone.

J: TRBJ1-2
D: .
size: .
V: TRBV11-2
CDR3: CASSPAADSGPF
DNA: TGTGCCAGCAGCCCTGCTGCGGACAGTGGGCCCTTC

J: TRBJ1-3
D: .
size: .
V: TRBV5-1
CDR3: CASSLGFISGNTIYF
DNA: TGCGCCAGCAGCTTGGGATTCATCTCTGGAAACACCATATATTTT

J: TRBJ1-1
D: .
size: few
V: TRBV6-5
CDR3: CASRLTGRDTEAFF
DNA: TGTGCCAGCAGACTGACAGGCCGAGACACTGAAGCTTTCTTT

J: TRBJ2-5
D: TRBD2
size: .
V: TRBV5-1
CDR3: CASSQGRGTHQETQYF
DNA: TGCGCCAGCAGCCAAGGGCGGGGGACCCACCAAGAGACCCAGTACTTC

J: TRBJ1-5
D: .
size: .
V: TRBV4-1
CDR3: CASSPRRGNNQPQHF
DNA: TGCGCCAGCAGCCCCCGCAGGGGCAACAATCAGCCCCAGCATTTT

J: TRBJ1-1
D: TRBD1
size: .
V: TRBV23-1
CDR3: CASSRQGVGGTEAFF
DNA: TGCGCCAGCAGTCGTCAGGGGGTGGGCGGCACTGAAGCTTTCTTT

J: TRBJ2-2
D: .
size: .
V: TRBV28
CDR3: CASSHRVGDTGELFF
DNA: TGTGCCAGCAGTCACAGGGTGGGCGACACCGGGGAGCTGTTTTTT

J: TRBJ1-6
D: TRBD1
size: few
V: TRBV28
CDR3: CASSLGGSTGGRNSPLHF
DNA: TGTGCCAGCAGTTTAGGCGGAAGTACAGGGGGTCGAAATTCACCCCTCCACTTT

J: TRBJ2-3
D: .
size: .
V: TRBV11-2
CDR3: CASKGQSTDTQYF
DNA: TGTGCCAGCAAAGGGCAGAGCACAGATACGCAGTATTTT

J: TRBJ1-2
D: .
size: few
V: TRBV6-1
CDR3: CASSGQHGGSHSGYTF
DNA: TGTGCCAGCAGTGGACAACACGGGGGGAGTCACTCTGGCTACACCTTC

J: TRBJ1-2
D: .
size: .
V: TRBV5-5
CDR3: CASSLAGAWNYGYTF
DNA: TGTGCCAGCAGCTTGGCAGGGGCGTGGAACTATGGCTACACCTTC

J: TRBJ1-1
D: TRBD1
size: few
V: TRBV15
CDR3: CATRGDRATEAFF
DNA: TGTGCCACCAGGGGGGACAGGGCAACTGAAGCTTTCTTT

J: TRBJ2-7
D: .
size: few
V: TRBV5-6
CDR3: CASSSGWEQYF
DNA: TGTGCCAGCAGCTCCGGTTGGGAGCAGTACTTC

J: TRBJ1-6
D: TRBD1
size: .
V: TRBV4-1
CDR3: CASSHPTGGVSPLHF
DNA: TGCGCCAGCAGCCATCCGACAGGGGGTGTTTCACCCCTCCACTTT

J: TRBJ2-1
D: TRBD2
size: .
V: TRBV7-6
CDR3: CASSLGGLAGTPYEQFF
DNA: TGTGCCAGCAGCTTAGGGGGGCTAGCGGGGACCCCTTATGAGCAGTTCTTC

J: TRBJ2-1
D: .
size: .
V: TRBV3-1/TRBV3-2
CDR3: CASSQEGGAGNEQFF
DNA: TGTGCCAGCAGCCAAGAGGGTGGAGCCGGGAATGAGCAGTTCTTC

J: TRBJ1-1
D: .
size: .
V: TRBV5-8
CDR3: CASSLDTGAEAFF
DNA: TGTGCCAGCAGCCTCGATACTGGCGCTGAAGCTTTCTTT

J: TRBJ1-6
D: .
size: .
V: TRBV5-5
CDR3: CASSLVLDPNNSPLHF
DNA: TGTGCCAGCAGCTTGGTCCTGGATCCTAATAATTCACCCCTCCACTTT

J: TRBJ2-7
D: .
size: .
V: TRBV11-2
CDR3: CASSSRHRDRYEQYF
DNA: TGTGCCAGCAGCTCCCGGCACAGGGATCGCTACGAGCAGTACTTC

J: TRBJ1-2
D: .
size: .
V: TRBV6-5
CDR3: CASIAAPGNYGYTF
DNA: TGTGCCAGTATTGCGGCGCCTGGGAACTATGGCTACACCTTC

J: TRBJ1-1
D: .
size: many
V: TRBV28
CDR3: CASSPPWGTEAFF
DNA: TGTGCCAGCAGTCCCCCTTGGGGCACTGAAGCTTTCTTT

J: TRBJ1-5
D: .
size: once
V: TRBV2
CDR3: CASSDSGRHQPQHF
DNA: TGTGCCAGCAGTGACTCGGGTCGACATCAGCCCCAGCATTTT

J: TRBJ1-2
D: TRBD1
size: .
V: TRBV29-1
CDR3: CSVEGQGGGYTF
DNA: TGCAGCGTTGAGGGCCAGGGGGGCGGCTACACCTTC

J: TRBJ2-7
D: TRBD2
size: .
V: TRBV9
CDR3: CASSATPGLVCYEQYF
DNA: TGTGCCAGCAGCGCAACTCCGGGACTAGTATGCTACGAGCAGTACTTC

J: TRBJ2-3
D: .
size: .
V: TRBV29-1
CDR3: CSVVRLSTDTQYF
DNA: TGCAGCGTTGTGAGACTCAGCACAGATACGCAGTATTTT

J: TRBJ2-7
D: TRBD2
size: .
V: TRBV2
CDR3: CASSEMLGLAGAYEQYF
DNA: TGTGCCAGCAGTGAAATGTTGGGACTAGCGGGGGCCTACGAGCAGTACTTC

J: TRBJ2-7
D: TRBD1
size: .
V: TRBV12-3/TRBV12-4
CDR3: CASSLVTGTVEYF
DNA: TGTGCCAGCAGTTTAGTGACAGGGACCGTGGAGTACTTC

J: TRBJ1-6
D: .
size: .
V: TRBV6-1
CDR3: CASSELGISYNSPLHF
DNA: TGTGCCAGCAGTGAGTTGGGCATATCCTATAATTCACCCCTCCACTTT

J: TRBJ1-2
D: .
size: .
V: TRBV21-1
CDR3: CASSKAETERDYGYTF
DNA: TGTGCCAGCAGCAAAGCCGAGACAGAACGAGACTATGGCTACACCTTC

J: TRBJ1-2
D: .
size: many
V: TRBV5-1
CDR3: CASSFAGSNYGYTF
DNA: TGCGCCAGCAGCTTTGCAGGGAGCAACTATGGCTACACCTTC

J: TRBJ2-3
D: TRBD1
size: .
V: TRBV24-1
CDR3: CATSDLAGGLADTQYF
DNA: TGTGCCACCAGTGATTTGGCAGGGGGATTGGCAGATACGCAGTATTTT

J: TRBJ1-1
D: .
size: .
V: TRBV28
CDR3: CASRMGGAGWSTEAFF
DNA: TGTGCCAGCAGAATGGGGGGGGCTGGGTGGAGCACTGAAGCTTTCTTT

J: TRBJ2-5
D: .
size: .
V: TRBV6-2/TRBV6-3
CDR3: CASSLTVSERETQYF
DNA: TGTGCCAGCAGTTTAACGGTTTCAGAAAGAGAGACCCAGTACTTC

J: TRBJ2-5
D: .
size: .
V: TRBV27
CDR3: CASRRLPEETQYF
DNA: TGTGCCAGCAGGAGGCTACCGGAGGAGACCCAGTACTTC

J: TRBJ2-1
D: TRBD2
size: few
V: TRBV7-9
CDR3: CAGGGNEQFF
DNA: TGTGCCGGCGGGGGCAATGAGCAGTTCTTC

J: TRBJ1-6
D: .
size: .
V: TRBV6-6
CDR3: CASSYLPTIRNSPLHF
DNA: TGTGCCAGCAGTTACCTTCCGACAATAAGAAATTCACCCCTCCACTTT

J: TRBJ2-1
D: TRBD2
size: .
V: TRBV6-5
CDR3: CASNRAGGDNEQFF
DNA: TGTGCCAGCAATCGAGCGGGGGGCGACAATGAGCAGTTCTTC

J: TRBJ1-1
D: .
size: .
V: TRBV28
CDR3: CASSFRGWGTEAFF
DNA: TGTGCCAGCAGTTTCCGGGGTTGGGGCACTGAAGCTTTCTTT

J: TRBJ1-4
D: .
size: few
V: TRBV5-1
CDR3: CASSLDRVGEKLFF
DNA: TGCGCCAGCAGCTTGGACAGGGTAGGAGAAAAACTGTTTTTT

J: TRBJ2-5
D: .
size: .
V: TRBV7-9
CDR3: CASSFSTRGETQYF
DNA: TGTGCCAGCAGCTTCTCGACTAGGGGAGAGACCCAGTACTTC

J: TRBJ1-1
D: TRBD1
size: once
V: TRBV5-5
CDR3: CASSLYRGPEAFF
DNA: TGTGCCAGCAGTTTGTACAGGGGGCCGGAGGCTTTCTTT

J: TRBJ1-4
D: .
size: .
V: TRBV12-3/TRBV12-4
CDR3: CASSLRGEKLFF
DNA: TGTGCCAGCAGCCTCCGAGGTGAAAAACTGTTTTTT

J: TRBJ2-2
D: .
size: .
V: TRBV7-9
CDR3: CASSFFITGELFF
DNA: TGTGCCAGCAGCTTTTTTATAACCGGGGAGCTGTTTTTT

J: TRBJ2-2
D: .
size: .
V: TRBV19
CDR3: CASSPGAPGELFF
DNA: TGTGCCAGTAGTCCAGGGGCTCCCGGGGAGCTGTTTTTT

J: TRBJ2-5
D: TRBD2
size: .
V: TRBV7-2
CDR3: CASSLTAGEETQYF
DNA: TGTGCCAGCAGCTTAACAGCGGGGGAAGAGACCCAGTACTTC

J: TRBJ1-2
D: .
size: .
V: TRBV9
CDR3: CASSAENSYLSGYGYTF
DNA: TGTGCCAGCAGCGCCGAGAACAGCTACCTCTCAGGCTATGGCTACACCTTC

J: TRBJ1-2
D: TRBD1
size: .
V: TRBV6-5
CDR3: CASSYSGDRAFSYTF
DNA: TGTGCCAGCAGTTACTCTGGGGACAGGGCCTTTAGCTACACCTTC

J: TRBJ1-1
D: TRBD1
size: .
V: TRBV5-1
CDR3: CASSVQGGTPGMNTEAFF
DNA: TGCGCCAGCAGCGTACAGGGGGGAACTCCGGGAATGAACACTGAAGCTTTCTTT

J: TRBJ1-2
D: .
size: .
V: TRBV29-1
CDR3: CSVEFGNYGYTF
DNA: TGCAGCGTTGAATTCGGGAACTATGGCTACACCTTC

J: TRBJ1-1
D: .
size: once
V: TRBV6-5
CDR3: CASRRQKNTEAFF
DNA: TGTGCCAGCAGGCGACAGAAGAACACTGAAGCTTTCTTT

J: TRBJ2-1
D: .
size: .
V: TRBV7-3
CDR3: CASSPSRGDTWGPYNEQFF
DNA: TGTGCCAGCAGCCCCTCAAGGGGGGACACTTGGGGCCCCTACAATGAGCAGTTCTTC

J: TRBJ1-1
D: TRBD1
size: .
V: TRBV6-5
CDR3: CASSSWTGGQPWAFF
DNA: TGTGCCAGCAGTTCCTGGACAGGGGGGCAGCCTTGGGCTTTCTTT

J: TRBJ1-2
D: .
size: once
V: TRBV5-8
CDR3: CASSATAGLNYGYTF
DNA: TGTGCCAGCAGCGCCACGGCAGGACTTAACTATGGCTACACCTTC